This record looks at one TCR beta chain sequence and its context. What it binds is not known. Sequencing used immunoSEQ multiplex PCR; TCRdb keeps in-frame clones, though not all of them. The sample has around 70,000 clones; 80% are singletons. The data derive from a study of cytotoxic CD8 clonotypes in ibrutinib-treated CLL. Study conclusions and caveats: Timing of sampling differed between sustained-remission and progressing patients.

CDR1 is LNHDA, CDR2 SQIVND, per germline (reference sequence). This CDR3 spans 13 amino acids. V gave up 3 bases and J gave up 0 bases, with 4 bases separating them. The specimen was PBMCs, collected at disease progression, from a patient treated with ibrutinib. The V gene is TRBV19, the J gene TRBJ2-3; D gene unclear. This clonotype was obtained from a human donor with chronic lymphocytic leukemia. DNA of the CDR3: TGTGCCAGTAGTATGATTAGCACAGATACGCAGTATTTT. This translates into CASSMISTDTQYF.